The present T cell receptor beta chain was sequenced within a study of blood T cell repertoires in COVID-19. On the study more broadly: Researchers got acute and convalescent COVID-19 samples from the United States, Italy and Spain. The analysed material was cDNA or gDNA that came from T cells, B-cell-depleted T cells, or PBMCs.

Per the authors' pipeline: Amplification with reference gene primers provided the estimates of nucleated cell counts. This table comes from immunoSEQ multiplex PCR, and its TCRdb copy is limited to in-frame clones, with some not included. V and J calls and clone size are given by that table; D and trimming were obtained from the DNA. Of just under 95,000 clones in the sample, 80% were seen once. V lost 5 bases, J lost 7 bases, and 4 bases stayed unmatched. The CDR3 extends over 14 amino acids. CDR1 and CDR2 (germline): MDHEN, SYDVKM. The clonotype was recovered from a man aged 50 or older who had recovered from COVID-19. Sequencing was performed on peripheral blood. The chain links TRBV28 to TRBJ1-6, with 8 nucleotides matching TRBD1. The CDR3 here is CASSTGGRNSPLHF. The CDR3 region has the DNA TGTGCCAGCAGTACAGGGGGAAGGAATTCACCCCTCCACTTT.